This entry features one TCR beta chain sequence. One base away lies a much larger clone, so this may be a sequencing read error. Starting material of roughly 550 ng total RNA yielded TCR beta cDNA via a constant-region primer. Three nested multiplex PCR rounds of slightly modified ARM-PCR generated TCR beta libraries. Amplification in the first two PCR rounds was performed using TRBV1-TRBV30 forward primers and a C-beta reverse primer for approximately 10 cycles each. MiXCR, applied by TCRdb to the multiplex PCR reads, yields one record per CDR3 protein. The table has about 180,000 distinct CDR3 sequences, roughly 60% seen once. Blood RNA originated from unsorted whole blood, with germline DNA additionally extracted. V lost 0 bases, J lost 7 bases, and 13 bases lay in between. Germline V gene sequence: CDR1 SQVTM, CDR2 ANQGSEA. This CDR3 is built from 14 residues. These data originate in a study of tumor-infiltrating lymphocytes in primary liver carcinoma.

The TCR comes from a man in his forties with primary liver carcinoma and hepatitis B virus infection. V and J are TRBV29-1 and TRBJ1-5; D possibly corresponds to TRBD1 (6 bases). Sequencing was carried out using peripheral blood. DNA of the CDR3: TGCAGCGTTGAAGACCCCGGGGGGCTCCAGCCCCAGCATTTT. Amino acid sequence: CSVEDPGGLQPQHF.